This T cell receptor (beta chain) was retrieved from a study of blood T cell repertoires in COVID-19. Clones were read by immunoSEQ multiplex PCR, and TCRdb kept only the in-frame ones, dropping some. The sample yields around 100,000 clones, 80% seen once. V lost 5 bases to trimming and J lost 4 bases, with 18 bases between them. CDR3 length equals 15 residues. The V gene's germline CDR1 is MNHEY and CDR2 SMNVEV (reference sequence). This clone was seen more than once but under ten times. The sequence was obtained from a man in his 70s with active or convalescent COVID-19. V and J are TRBV27 and TRBJ2-7; possible D gene TRBD2, 6 bases. Sequenced material: peripheral blood. The CDR3 region has the DNA TGTGCCAGCAGTCCGCGCCAGGGAGGAGGGTACGAGCAGTACTTC. Protein sequence: CASSPRQGGGYEQYF.